What follows are 15 T cell receptor beta chains derived from one specimen sequenced in a study of cytomegalovirus exposure and HLA in healthy donors. Primers for the PCR totalled 60 Vbeta and 13 Jbeta. Assay used: immunoSEQ multiplex PCR; TCRdb lists only in-frame clones, some missing. In the table there are around 130,000 clones, over 8% of which are singletons. Input material: PBMCs. The receptor source for this set is a man aged 35-49 years in good health and CMV-seronegative.

There are a few counts of this clone. This chain links TRBV28 with TRBJ1-1; 8 bases are a match to TRBD1. The V gene end was trimmed by 1 base and the J gene end by 3 bases; junction bases not matched to a gene: 1. Germline CDR1 reads MDHEN; CDR2 reads SYDVKM. The CDR3 is 14 amino acids. The CDR3 loop is CASSLFRGHTEAFF. The CDR3 DNA reads TGTGCCAGCAGTTTATTCAGGGGGCACACTGAAGCTTTCTTT.

V gene TRBV19 combines with J gene TRBJ1-2, with D possibly being TRBD1 (5 bases). V lost 5 bases to trimming and J lost 4 bases, with 20 bases between them. The CDR3 loop spans 16 amino acids. The V gene's germline CDR1 is LNHDA and CDR2 SQIVND (reference sequence). This CDR3 is CASSDRGGERLYGYTF. Written as DNA, the CDR3 is TGTGCCAGTAGTGACCGTGGGGGGGAGAGGCTCTATGGCTACACCTTC.

The chain recombines TRBV10-3 with TRBJ2-1, with TRBD2 matching 9 bases. The CDR3 is 15 residues long. With V trimmed by 6 bases and J by 0 bases, 3 bases remained unmatched. Germline V gene sequence: CDR1 ENHRY, CDR2 SYGVKD. The CDR3 loop reads CAISLAGSSYNEQFF. In nucleotides, the CDR3 is TGTGCCATCAGCCTAGCGGGGAGCTCCTACAATGAGCAGTTCTTC.

The chain carries TRBV7-6 and TRBJ2-3; TRBD2 matches at 9 bases. The CDR3 totals 15 residues. CDR1 is SGHVS and CDR2 is FNYEAQ in the germline V gene. V shed 2 bases and J 0 bases; nucleotides not matched to a gene: 0. The CDR3, as DNA: TGTGCCAGCAGCTTACTAGCGGGGAGCACAGATACGCAGTATTTT. Residues: CASSLLAGSTDTQYF.

This clone occurred a few times. This rearrangement joins TRBV4-3 to TRBJ2-1; tentatively, D is TRBD1 (5 bases). Germline CDR1 is LGHNA and CDR2 is YSLEER. CDR3 length: 16 amino acids. V gave up 0 bases and J gave up 0 bases, with 9 bases separating them. The CDR3 loop is CASSQEGRGSYNEQFF. CDR3 in DNA: TGCGCCAGCAGCCAAGAGGGAAGGGGCTCCTACAATGAGCAGTTCTTC.

V and J are TRBV7-9 and TRBJ1-1, with 8 bases identical to TRBD1. The V gene end was trimmed by 3 bases and the J gene end by 5 bases; junction bases not matched to a gene: 8. The CDR3 contains 15 residues. The germline CDR1 and CDR2 sequences are SEHNR and FQNEAQ (reference sequence). The CDR3 loop reads CASSFGAGGFTEAFF. The CDR3 DNA reads TGTGCCAGCAGCTTCGGGGCAGGGGGCTTTACTGAAGCTTTCTTT.

Only a few counts were recorded for this clone. The gene calls are TRBV4-1 and TRBJ2-7, with TRBD1 matching over 8 bases. The CDR3 is 14 residues long. Germline lookup yields CDR1 MGHRA and CDR2 YSYEKL. Trimming removed 1 base from V and 5 bases from J; junction bases left unmatched: 4. CDR3 region: CASSQVNRGDEQYF. CDR3 nucleotide sequence: TGCGCCAGCAGCCAAGTTAACAGGGGGGACGAGCAGTACTTC.

V is TRBV5-1 and J is TRBJ2-2; the match to TRBD1 covers 7 bases. Germline V CDR1 and CDR2: SGHRS, YFSETQ. The CDR3 consists of 14 residues. After removal of 4 bases from V and 4 bases from J, the junction contained 4 bases not matched to a gene. The CDR3 DNA reads TGCGCCAGCAGCCGACAGGGCCCCACCGGGGAGCTGTTTTTT. This translates into CASSRQGPTGELFF. Complete variable domain (other parts from reference TRBV5-1 and TRBJ2-2): KAGVTQTPRYLIKTRGQQVTLSCSPISGHRSVSWYQQTPGQGLQFLFEYFSETQRNKGNFPGRFSGRQFSNSRSEMNVSTLELGDSALYLCASSRQGPTGELFFGEGSRLTVL.

There are a few counts of this clone. This chain joins TRBV13 and TRBJ2-7; tentatively, D is TRBD2 (6 bases). V dropped 3 bases and J dropped 3 bases, with 12 bases sitting between them. Looked up from germline, CDR1 is PRHDT and CDR2 is FYEKMQ (reference sequence). CDR3 size: 14 residues. The CDR3 DNA is TGTGCCAGCAGCTTTAAGCGGGCCCACTACGAGCAGTACTTC. Its protein is CASSFKRAHYEQYF.

This clone occurred a few times. The chain employs TRBV4-1 and TRBJ2-2; 7 bases are a match to TRBD2. Germline V gives CDR1 MGHRA, CDR2 YSYEKL. This CDR3 has 15 residues. Trimming cost V 2 bases and J 1 base; bases outside gene matches: 1. CDR3 DNA: TGCGCCAGCAGCCAAACGGGGGGGAACACCGGGGAGCTGTTTTTT. It is translated as CASSQTGGNTGELFF.

The V and J genes are TRBV29-1 and TRBJ2-5, with D possibly matching TRBD2 (5 bases). V was trimmed by 4 bases and J by 4 bases, leaving 7 bases between them. CDR3 length: 11 residues. The V gene's germline CDR1 is SQVTM and CDR2 ANQGSEA. CDR3 bases: TGCAGCGTTGGGGAGCTAGAGACCCAGTACTTC. It yields the protein CSVGELETQYF. Variable domain in full (rest from reference TRBV29-1 and TRBJ2-5): SAVISQKPSRDICQRGTSLTIQCQVDSQVTMMFWYRQQPGQSLTLIATANQGSEATYESGFVIDKFPISRPNLTFSTLTVSNMSPEDSSIYLCSVGELETQYFGPGTRLLVL.

V and J are TRBV15 and TRBJ1-1; D not resolved. From germline, CDR1 is LNHNV and CDR2 YYDKDF (reference sequence). The V end lost 0 bases, the J end lost 5 bases, and 13 bases lay between the germline ends. The CDR3 runs 15 residues. Written as DNA, the CDR3 is TGTGCCACCAGCAGAGAATATGTGAGAGGGACTGAAGCTTTCTTT. Translated: CATSREYVRGTEAFF.

This clone came up a few times. This chain uses TRBV4-1 with TRBJ2-2, with 7 bases that match TRBD1. V was pared by 4 bases and J by 5 bases, with 7 bases of the junction left unmatched. Germline CDR1 MGHRA, CDR2 YSYEKL. The CDR3 is made up of 15 amino acids. CDR3 coding DNA: TGCGCCAGCAGCCGCGATCCGACAGGGACCGGGGAGCTGTTTTTT. Translation gives CASSRDPTGTGELFF.

The V gene is TRBV5-1, the J gene TRBJ2-5; no clear D. The CDR3 consists of 14 residues. Germline V gene lookup returns CDR1 SGHRS and CDR2 YFSETQ. Trimming left V 4 bases short and J 1 base short, with 11 bases between. The CDR3 loop is CASSLYTGQETQYF. The DNA for the CDR3 is TGCGCCAGCAGCCTCTATACCGGCCAAGAGACCCAGTACTTC.

This rearrangement joins TRBV5-1 to TRBJ1-4; the D gene is possibly TRBD1 (5 bases). V lost 4 bases to trimming and J lost 3 bases, with 13 bases between them. This CDR3 is built from 15 residues. Germline V gene lookup returns CDR1 SGHRS and CDR2 YFSETQ. The CDR3 here is CASSRGGPSNEKLFF. The CDR3 DNA reads as TGCGCCAGCAGCAGGGGAGGGCCGTCTAATGAAAAACTGTTTTTT.